This T cell receptor beta chain was found in a study of beta chain features in type 1 diabetes. In the study overall: There were approximately 110,000,000 sorted cells examined across all samples.

General study results and limits: Sequencing from cDNA could over-represent high-TCR-expressing cells. TCRB CDR3 length was moderately but significantly reduced in all four CD4+ subsets of Type 1 diabetes patients.

Per the germline V gene, CDR1 is SGHDN and CDR2 is FVKESK. This CDR3 has 15 amino acids. V lost 0 bases to trimming and J lost 4 bases, with 12 bases between them. The authors took one heparinised blood draw, averaging approximately 120 mL, from each donor. Sequencing targeted expressed TCRB transcripts, as all isolated RNA had been reverse transcribed. Samples of naive, central memory and regulatory T cells yielded a mean of about 3.6 million reads. The assay was immunoSEQ multiplex PCR, and TCRdb's table has in-frame clones only and misses some. This sample has hundreds of thousands of clones, with 10% to 15% found just once. This clone was counted between two and nine times. Its matching antigen is unknown.

The receptor comes from a man aged 18 to 30 with type 1 diabetes. Sequenced: naive CD4+ T cells from blood. The chain couples TRBV14 to TRBJ1-1, with D unclear. CDR3 region: CASSQDFVLGTEAFF. CDR3 DNA sequence: TGTGCCAGCAGCCAAGATTTTGTCCTGGGCACTGAAGCTTTCTTT.